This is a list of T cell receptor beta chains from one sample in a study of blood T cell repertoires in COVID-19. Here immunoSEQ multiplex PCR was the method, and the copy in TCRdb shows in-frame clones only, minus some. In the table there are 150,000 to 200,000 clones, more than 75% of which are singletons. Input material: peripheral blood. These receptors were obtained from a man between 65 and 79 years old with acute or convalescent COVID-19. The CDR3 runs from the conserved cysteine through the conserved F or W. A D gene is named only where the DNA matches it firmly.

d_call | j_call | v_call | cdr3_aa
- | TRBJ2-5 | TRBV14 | CASSQSRARTQYF
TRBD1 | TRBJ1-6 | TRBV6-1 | CASSEGSGGARNNSPLHF
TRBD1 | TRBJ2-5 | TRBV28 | CASSPQDRDQETQYF
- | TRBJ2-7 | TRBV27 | CASSSQGNEQYF
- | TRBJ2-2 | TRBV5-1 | CASLAPGTNTGELFF
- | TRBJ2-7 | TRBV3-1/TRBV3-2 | CASSQDLTYEQYF
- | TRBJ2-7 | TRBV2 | CASSVFGIIYEQYF
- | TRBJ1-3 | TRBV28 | CASSYDSRDTIYF
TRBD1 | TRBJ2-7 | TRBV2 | CASKDRPSSYEQYF
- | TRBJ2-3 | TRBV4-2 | CASSQGPLGTDTQYF
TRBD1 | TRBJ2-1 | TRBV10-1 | CASSDLQGAHYNEQFF
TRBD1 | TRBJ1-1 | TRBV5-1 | CASSPRTGGFAEAFF
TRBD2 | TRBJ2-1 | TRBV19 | CASSRERGYNEQFF
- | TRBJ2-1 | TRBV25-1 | CATGEGWGSGQFF
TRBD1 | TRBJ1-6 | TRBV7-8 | CASSYQGESPLHF
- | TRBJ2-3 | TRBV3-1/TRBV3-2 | CASSLLGDTQYF
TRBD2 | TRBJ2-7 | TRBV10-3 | CAISVTSGSEQYF
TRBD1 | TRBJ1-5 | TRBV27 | CASSPHRGHNQPQHF
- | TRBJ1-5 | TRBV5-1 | CASSPGGASNQPQHF
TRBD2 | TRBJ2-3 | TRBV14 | CASSQDGWALAGEITDTQYF
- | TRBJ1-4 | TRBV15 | CATSIDGATNEKLFF
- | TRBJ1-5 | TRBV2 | CASRGAYSNQPQHF
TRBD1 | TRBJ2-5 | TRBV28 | CASSLSPGGMETQYF
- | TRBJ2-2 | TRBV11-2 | CASSLTRGNGELFF
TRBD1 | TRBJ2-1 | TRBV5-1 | CASSLRGQGANEQFF
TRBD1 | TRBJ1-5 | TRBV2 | CASSKGQGNQPQHF
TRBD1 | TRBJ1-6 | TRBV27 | CASTTGQAWSPLHF
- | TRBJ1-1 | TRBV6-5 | CASSRSGNTEAFF
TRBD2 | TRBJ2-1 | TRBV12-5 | CASAPTSFYPNEQFF
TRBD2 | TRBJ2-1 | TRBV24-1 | CATSGGATRAGGGEQFF
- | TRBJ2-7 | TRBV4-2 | CASSQARGIYEQYF
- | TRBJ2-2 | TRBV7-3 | CASSLFGGAGLYTGELFF
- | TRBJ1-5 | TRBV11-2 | CASSLGGVGNQPQHF